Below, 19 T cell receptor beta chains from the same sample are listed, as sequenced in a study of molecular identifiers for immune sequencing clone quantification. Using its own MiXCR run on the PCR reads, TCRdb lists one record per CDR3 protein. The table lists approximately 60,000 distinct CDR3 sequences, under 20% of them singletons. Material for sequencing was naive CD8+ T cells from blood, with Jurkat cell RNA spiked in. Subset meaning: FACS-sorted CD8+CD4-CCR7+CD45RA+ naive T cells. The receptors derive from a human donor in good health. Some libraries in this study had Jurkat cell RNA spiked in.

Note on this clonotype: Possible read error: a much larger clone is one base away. In DNA, the CDR3 is TGTGCCAGCAGCGATGCAGGGTATCAGCCCCAGCATTTT. Translated: CASSDAGYQPQHF. This chain joins TRBV2 and TRBJ1-5; D might be TRBD1 (5 bases). This CDR3 has 13 residues. Germline CDR1 is SNHLY and CDR2 is FYNNEI. V gave up 6 bases and J gave up 5 bases, with 11 bases separating them.

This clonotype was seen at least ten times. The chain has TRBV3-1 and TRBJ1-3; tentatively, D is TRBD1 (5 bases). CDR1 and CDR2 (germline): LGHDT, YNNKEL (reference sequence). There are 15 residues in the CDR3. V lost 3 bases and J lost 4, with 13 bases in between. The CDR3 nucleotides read TGTGCCAGCAGCCATCCGAGGGGCGAAGGAAACACCATATATTTT. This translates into CASSHPRGEGNTIYF.

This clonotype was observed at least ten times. The CDR3 protein is CASSLEENTGELFF. As DNA, the CDR3 is TGTGCCAGCAGCTTAGAGGAGAACACCGGGGAGCTGTTTTTT. The rearrangement uses TRBV7-9 and TRBJ2-2; D unresolved. The CDR3 length is 14 residues. The V gene lost 1 base and the J gene lost 1 base, with 4 bases spanning the gap. Germline assignment: CDR1 SEHNR and CDR2 FQNEAQ (reference sequence).

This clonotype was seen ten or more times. CDR3 residues: CASSQGSNFYEQYF. Written as DNA, the CDR3 is TGTGCCAGCAGCCAAGGCTCGAACTTCTACGAGCAGTACTTC. The gene calls are TRBV4-2 and TRBJ2-7; D is uncertain. Germline loops: CDR1 LGHNA, CDR2 YNFKEQ. The length of the CDR3 is 14 residues. Between the trimmed V and J ends, which lost 1 base and 3 bases, there was a span of 10 bases.

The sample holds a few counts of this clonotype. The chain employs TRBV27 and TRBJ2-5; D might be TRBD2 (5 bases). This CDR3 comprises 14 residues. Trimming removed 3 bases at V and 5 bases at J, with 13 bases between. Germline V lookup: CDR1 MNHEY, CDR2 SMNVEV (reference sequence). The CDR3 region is CASSFLGRLETQYF. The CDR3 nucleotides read TGTGCCAGCAGTTTCCTAGGGAGATTGGAGACCCAGTACTTC.

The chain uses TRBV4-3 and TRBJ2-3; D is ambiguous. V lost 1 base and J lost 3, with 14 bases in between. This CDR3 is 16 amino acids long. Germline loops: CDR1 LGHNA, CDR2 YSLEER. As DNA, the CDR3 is TGCGCCAGCAGCCAAGGTTGGCAAGCAAGGACAGATACGCAGTATTTT. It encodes CASSQGWQARTDTQYF.

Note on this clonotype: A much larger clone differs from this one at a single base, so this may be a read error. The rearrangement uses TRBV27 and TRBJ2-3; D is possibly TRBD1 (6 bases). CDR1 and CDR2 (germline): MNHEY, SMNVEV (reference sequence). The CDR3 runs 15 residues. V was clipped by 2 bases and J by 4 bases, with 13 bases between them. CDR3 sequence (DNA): TGTGCCAGCAGTTTAGGGACATATAACGCAGATACGCAGTATTTT. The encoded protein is CASSLGTYNADTQYF.

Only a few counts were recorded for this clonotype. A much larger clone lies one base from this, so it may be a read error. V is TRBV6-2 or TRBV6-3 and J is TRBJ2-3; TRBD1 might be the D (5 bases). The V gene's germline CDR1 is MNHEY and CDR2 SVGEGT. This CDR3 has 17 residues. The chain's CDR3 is CASSYSGLRFGTDTQCF. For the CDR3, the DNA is TGTGCCAGCAGTTACTCGGGGCTAAGATTCGGCACAGATACGCAGTGTTTT.

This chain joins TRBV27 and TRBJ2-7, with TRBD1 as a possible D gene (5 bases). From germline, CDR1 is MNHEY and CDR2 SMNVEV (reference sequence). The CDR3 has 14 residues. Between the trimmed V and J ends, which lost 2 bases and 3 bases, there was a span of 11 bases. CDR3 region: CASSLTARVYEQYF. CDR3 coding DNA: TGTGCCAGCAGTTTAACGGCCAGGGTCTACGAGCAGTACTTC.

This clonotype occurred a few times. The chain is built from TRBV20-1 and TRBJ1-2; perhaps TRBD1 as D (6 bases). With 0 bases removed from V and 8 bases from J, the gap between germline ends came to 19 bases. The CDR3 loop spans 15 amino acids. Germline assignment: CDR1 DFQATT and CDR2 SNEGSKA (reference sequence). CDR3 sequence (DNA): TGCAGTGCTAGAGACTACCGACAGGTTTGGGAGGGCTACACCTTC. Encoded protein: CSARDYRQVWEGYTF.

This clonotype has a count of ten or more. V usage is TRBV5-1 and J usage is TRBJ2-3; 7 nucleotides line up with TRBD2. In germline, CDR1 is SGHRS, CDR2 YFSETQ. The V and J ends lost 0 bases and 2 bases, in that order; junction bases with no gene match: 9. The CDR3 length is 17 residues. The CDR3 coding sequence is TGCGCCAGCAGCTTGGAGGCTAGCGGAAGTTTCACAGATACGCAGTATTTT. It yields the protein CASSLEASGSFTDTQYF.

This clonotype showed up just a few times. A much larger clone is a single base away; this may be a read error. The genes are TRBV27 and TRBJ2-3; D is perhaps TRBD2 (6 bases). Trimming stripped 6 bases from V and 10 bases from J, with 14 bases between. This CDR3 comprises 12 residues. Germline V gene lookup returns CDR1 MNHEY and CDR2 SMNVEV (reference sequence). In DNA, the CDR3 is TGTGCCAGCAGCTACGGGAGAGGGGCGCAGTATTTT. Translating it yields CASSYGRGAQYF.

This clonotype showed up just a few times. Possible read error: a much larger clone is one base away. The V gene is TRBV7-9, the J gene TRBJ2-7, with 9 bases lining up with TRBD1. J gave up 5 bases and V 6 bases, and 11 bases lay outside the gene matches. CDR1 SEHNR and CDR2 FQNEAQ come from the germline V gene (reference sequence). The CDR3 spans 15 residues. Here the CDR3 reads CASRDRGQGTHEQYF. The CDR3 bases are TGTGCCAGCAGGGACCGGGGACAGGGTACCCACGAGCAGTACTTC.

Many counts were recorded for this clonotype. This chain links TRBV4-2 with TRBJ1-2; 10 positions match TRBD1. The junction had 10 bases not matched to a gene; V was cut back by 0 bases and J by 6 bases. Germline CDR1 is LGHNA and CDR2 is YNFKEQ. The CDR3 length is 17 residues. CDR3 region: CASSQEFAGTGVDGYTF. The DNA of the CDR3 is TGTGCCAGCAGCCAAGAGTTTGCCGGGACAGGGGTCGATGGCTACACCTTC.

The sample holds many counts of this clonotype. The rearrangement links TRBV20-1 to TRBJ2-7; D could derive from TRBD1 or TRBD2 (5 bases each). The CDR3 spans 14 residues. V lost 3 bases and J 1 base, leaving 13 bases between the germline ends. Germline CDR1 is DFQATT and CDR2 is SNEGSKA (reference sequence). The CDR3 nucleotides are TGCAGTGCTAGTATCGGGGACGCATCCTACGAGCAGTACTTC. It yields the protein CSASIGDASYEQYF.

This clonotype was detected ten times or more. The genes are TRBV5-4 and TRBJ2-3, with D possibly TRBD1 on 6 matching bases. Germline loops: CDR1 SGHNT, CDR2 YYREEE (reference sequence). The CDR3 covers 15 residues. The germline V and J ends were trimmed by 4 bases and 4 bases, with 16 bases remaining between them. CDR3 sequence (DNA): TGTGCCAGCAGCGTCGACAGGACCCTCCCAGATACGCAGTATTTT. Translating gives CASSVDRTLPDTQYF. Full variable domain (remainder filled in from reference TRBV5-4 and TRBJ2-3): ETGVTQSPTHLIKTRGQQVTLRCSSQSGHNTVSWYQQALGQGPQFIFQYYREEENGRGNFPPRFSGLQFPNYSSELNVNALELDDSALYLCASSVDRTLPDTQYFGPGTRLTVL.

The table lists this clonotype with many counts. The CDR3 sequence: CASSLSRYWRGNNNEQFF. The DNA of the CDR3 is TGTGCCAGCAGCTTATCCCGTTATTGGCGGGGCAACAACAATGAGCAGTTCTTC. The genes are TRBV11-3 and TRBJ2-1; D is perhaps TRBD2 (6 bases). V was cut by 2 bases and J by 5 bases, with 22 bases left in between. Germline V gene data show CDR1 as SGHNT and CDR2 as YENEEA. The CDR3 consists of 18 residues.

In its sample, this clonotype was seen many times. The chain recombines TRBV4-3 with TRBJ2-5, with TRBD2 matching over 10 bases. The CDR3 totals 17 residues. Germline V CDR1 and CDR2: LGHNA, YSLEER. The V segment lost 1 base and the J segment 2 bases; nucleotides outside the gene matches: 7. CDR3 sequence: CASSQGSTSGQQETQYF. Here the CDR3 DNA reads TGCGCCAGCAGCCAAGGCTCGACTAGCGGGCAGCAAGAGACCCAGTACTTC.

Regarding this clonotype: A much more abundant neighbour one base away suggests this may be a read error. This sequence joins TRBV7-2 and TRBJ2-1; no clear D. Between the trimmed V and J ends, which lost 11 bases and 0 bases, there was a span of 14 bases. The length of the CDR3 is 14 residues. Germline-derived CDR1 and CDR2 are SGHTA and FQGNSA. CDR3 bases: TGTGCCGGCACCTGGTTGGGCTCCTACAATGAGCAGTTCTTC. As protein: CAGTWLGSYNEQFF.